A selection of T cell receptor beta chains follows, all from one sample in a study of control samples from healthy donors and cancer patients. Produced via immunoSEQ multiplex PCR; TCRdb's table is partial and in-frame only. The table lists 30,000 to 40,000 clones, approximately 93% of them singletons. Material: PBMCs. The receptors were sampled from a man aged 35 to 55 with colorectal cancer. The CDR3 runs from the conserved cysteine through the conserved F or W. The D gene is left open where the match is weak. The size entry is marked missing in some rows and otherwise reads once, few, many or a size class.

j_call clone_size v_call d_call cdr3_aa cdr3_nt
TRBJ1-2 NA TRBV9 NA CASSVAIGRGGYTF TGTGCCAGCAGCGTAGCCATAGGGCGGGGTGGCTACACCTTC
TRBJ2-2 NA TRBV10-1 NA CASSRGTGELFF TGCGCCAGCAGTCGGGGGACCGGGGAGCTGTTTTTT
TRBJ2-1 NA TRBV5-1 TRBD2 CASSWGTSESYNEQFF TGCGCCAGCAGCTGGGGGACTAGCGAGTCCTACAATGAGCAGTTCTTC
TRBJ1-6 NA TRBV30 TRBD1 CAWSIQGGSPLHF TGTGCCTGGAGTATTCAGGGGGGTTCACCCCTCCACTTT
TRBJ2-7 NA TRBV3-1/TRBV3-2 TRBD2 CASSPLGLAGLGYEQYF TGTGCCAGCAGCCCCCTTGGACTAGCGGGGTTGGGCTACGAGCAGTACTTC
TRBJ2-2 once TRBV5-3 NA CARSPNTGELFF TGTGCCAGAAGCCCGAACACCGGGGAGCTGTTTTTT
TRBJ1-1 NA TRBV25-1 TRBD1 CASSGITDRLNTEAFF TGTGCCAGCAGTGGAATCACGGACAGGTTGAACACTGAAGCTTTCTTT
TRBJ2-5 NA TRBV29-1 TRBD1 CSAGGQAQETQYF TGCAGCGCCGGAGGACAGGCACAAGAGACCCAGTACTTC
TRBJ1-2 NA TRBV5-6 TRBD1 CASSPGTGGFGYGYTF TGTGCCAGCAGCCCCGGGACAGGGGGCTTTGGCTATGGCTACACCTTC
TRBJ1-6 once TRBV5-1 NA CASRKEAYNSPLHF TGCGCCAGCCGAAAAGAAGCTTATAATTCACCCCTCCACTTT
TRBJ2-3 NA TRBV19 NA CASSRLVADTQYF TGTGCCAGTAGTAGGCTAGTCGCAGATACGCAGTATTTT
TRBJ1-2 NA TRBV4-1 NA CASSQDGYYGYTF TGCGCCAGCAGCCAAGACGGGTACTATGGCTACACCTTC
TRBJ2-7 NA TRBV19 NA CASSVAVGGSYEQYF TGTGCCAGTAGTGTCGCCGTGGGGGGATCCTACGAGCAGTACTTC
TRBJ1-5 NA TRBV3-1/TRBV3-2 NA CASSQSPGEGRPQHF TGTGCCAGCAGCCAGAGCCCAGGGGAAGGCCGGCCCCAGCATTTT
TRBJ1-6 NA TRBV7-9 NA CASSSGQGPNSPLHF TGTGCCAGCAGCTCCGGGCAGGGCCCTAATTCACCCCTCCACTTT
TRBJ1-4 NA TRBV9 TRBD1 CASSLQGTTNEKLFF TGTGCCAGCAGCTTACAGGGGACAACTAATGAAAAACTGTTTTTT
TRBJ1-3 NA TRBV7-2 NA CASTAPSGNTIYF TGTGCCAGCACAGCGCCCTCTGGAAACACCATATATTTT